This TCR beta chain was sequenced during a study of shared clonotypes between healthy human individuals. Repertoires were generated with immunoSEQ multiplex PCR, while TCRdb's copy carries only in-frame clones and drops some. Of hundreds of thousands of clones listed, about 92% are singletons. Only CD45RO-negative cells positively selected for CCR7 counted as naive CD8 cells, so terminally differentiated effector memory CD45RA+ cells were excluded. This receptor was identified in a young man in good health. The sequencing sample was made of naive CD8+ T cells sorted from blood.

CDR3 bases: TGTGCCAGCAGCTCGCGGGAGGGCCTCACAGATACGCAGTATTTT. This translates into CASSSREGLTDTQYF. This rearrangement joins TRBV7-9 to TRBJ2-3; 9 nucleotides line up with TRBD2. This CDR3 region has 15 residues. After removal of 4 bases from V and 2 bases from J, the junction contained 4 bases not matched to a gene. Germline CDR1 reads SEHNR; CDR2 reads FQNEAQ (reference sequence).